This record covers a single T cell receptor (beta chain). The antigen is unknown. These data belong to a study of human T cells and chemical hapten exposure. Study-level information: The upper back received 0.01% DPC by patch testing, with results read at 6 days. Study-wide results and limits: Significantly more large CDR3 similarity clusters arose among expanded TCRs than among controls.

Sample time point: patch test 2, 6 weeks after DPC sensitization. Documented treatment: therapeutic diphenylcyclopropenone sensitization with weekly scalp DPC. It was from unfractionated whole blood that total RNA was extracted. Trimming removed 8 bases from V and 5 bases from J, with 18 bases in between. Per germline, CDR1 MDHEN and CDR2 SYDVKM. The CDR3 is made up of 14 amino acids. TCRdb used MiXCR to reprocess the RACE reads, holding one entry per CDR3 protein. The repertoire holds tens of thousands of distinct CDR3 sequences, with around 3.2% as singletons. This clonotype was sampled from a man aged 35 to 55 with alopecia areata. Some clones in this sample may be carry-over from other donors' samples. Source: whole blood, taken in connection with sensitization to the hapten diphenylcyclopropenone (DPC). The rearrangement links TRBV28 to TRBJ2-5; D is possibly TRBD1 (5 bases). CDR3 in DNA: TGTGCCAGCGCGCATTTCTTAGCAGGGGAGACCCAGTACTTC. This codes for CASAHFLAGETQYF.